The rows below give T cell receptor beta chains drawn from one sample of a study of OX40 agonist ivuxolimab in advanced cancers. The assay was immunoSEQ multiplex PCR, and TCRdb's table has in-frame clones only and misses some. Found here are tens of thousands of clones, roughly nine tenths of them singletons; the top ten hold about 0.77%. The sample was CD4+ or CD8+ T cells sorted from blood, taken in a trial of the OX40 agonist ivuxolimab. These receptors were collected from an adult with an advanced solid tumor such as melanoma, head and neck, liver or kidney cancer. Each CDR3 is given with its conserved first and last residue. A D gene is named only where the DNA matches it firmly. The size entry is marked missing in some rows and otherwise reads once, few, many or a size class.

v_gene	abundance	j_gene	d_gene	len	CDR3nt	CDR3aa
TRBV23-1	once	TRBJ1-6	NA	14	TGCGCCAGCACCGAGCCCACTTATAATTCACCCCTCCACTTT	CASTEPTYNSPLHF
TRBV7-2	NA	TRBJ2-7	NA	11	TGTGCCAGCAGCTTAGCAGTCGAGCAGTACTTC	CASSLAVEQYF
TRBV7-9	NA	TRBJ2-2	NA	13	TGTGCCAGCAGTCTGACCGACGCCGGGGAGCTGTTTTTT	CASSLTDAGELFF
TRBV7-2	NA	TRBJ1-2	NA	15	TGTGCCAGCAGTCGTCCGGGACGGCAAGGTTTTGGCTACACCTTC	CASSRPGRQGFGYTF
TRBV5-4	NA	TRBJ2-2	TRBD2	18	TGTGCCAGCAGCTTACGGTGGCTAGCGGGAGGACACACCGGGGAGCTGTTTTTT	CASSLRWLAGGHTGELFF
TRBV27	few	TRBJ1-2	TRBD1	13	TGTGCCAGCCAAAGACAGGGGGCGAGAGGCTACACCTTC	CASQRQGARGYTF
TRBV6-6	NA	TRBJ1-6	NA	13	TGTGCCAGCAGCCGGGACGGCTATTCACCCCTCCACTTT	CASSRDGYSPLHF
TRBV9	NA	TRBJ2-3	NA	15	TGTGCCAGCAGCGTAGGGCTAACTCACACAGATACGCAGTATTTT	CASSVGLTHTDTQYF
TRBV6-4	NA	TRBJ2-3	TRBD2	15	TGTGCCAGCAAGACTAGCCGTTCTAGCACAGATACGCAGTATTTT	CASKTSRSSTDTQYF
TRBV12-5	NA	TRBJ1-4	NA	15	TGTGCTAGTGGTTTGGGAGGGACCGGTAATGAAAAACTGTTTTTT	CASGLGGTGNEKLFF
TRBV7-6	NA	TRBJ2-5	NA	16	TGTGCCAGCAGCTTAAATGAGGTGGGGGGCAGAGAGACCCAGTACTTC	CASSLNEVGGRETQYF
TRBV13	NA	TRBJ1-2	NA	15	TGTGCCAGCAGCTTAGGGCTACAGGGAGTCTATGGCTACACCTTC	CASSLGLQGVYGYTF
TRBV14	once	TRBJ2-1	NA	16	TGTGCCAGCAGTTCCGAACGGGGTTTCTCGAATAATGAGCAGTTCTTC	CASSSERGFSNNEQFF
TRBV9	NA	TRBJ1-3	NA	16	TGTGCCAGCAGCCCTCCACGCGGGAACTCTGGAAACACCATATATTTT	CASSPPRGNSGNTIYF